Listed here are 9 T cell receptor beta chains from one sample, sequenced in a study of T cell clonotyping in hematopoietic cell transplantation. Using immunoSEQ multiplex PCR, the repertoire was profiled, and TCRdb retains in-frame clones only, with some absent. The data contain 8,000 to 8,500 clones, less than 90% of them singletons. The sample in question was peripheral blood mononuclear cells, obtained at the time of graft-versus-host disease after allogeneic stem cell transplant. These TCRs come from a male patient aged 60 to 75 who had an allogeneic stem cell transplant from a related donor, so the T cells may come from the graft donor. Some clones in this sample may be carry-over from other donors' samples.

This chain uses TRBV28 with TRBJ1-4, with 7 nucleotides matching TRBD1. CDR1 is MDHEN, CDR2 SYDVKM, per germline. The CDR3 runs 17 residues. With V trimmed by 2 bases and J by 0 bases, 6 bases remained unmatched. The CDR3 DNA reads TGTGCCAGCAGTTTACCGGGACAGCTAGCAACTAATGAAAAACTGTTTTTT. Amino acid sequence: CASSLPGQLATNEKLFF. Variable domain in full (rest from reference TRBV28 and TRBJ1-4): DVKVTQSSRYLVKRTGEKVFLECVQDMDHENMFWYRQDPGLGLRLIYFSYDVKMKEKGDIPEGYSVSREKKERFSLILESASTNQTSMYLCASSLPGQLATNEKLFFGSGTQLSVL.

The V call is TRBV7-9, the J call TRBJ2-5, with TRBD1 matching 12 bases. The J segment lost 3 bases and the V segment lost 4 bases, leaving 12 bases of the junction unmatched. Germline V gene lookup returns CDR1 SEHNR and CDR2 FQNEAQ (reference sequence). This CDR3 has 18 amino acids. CDR3 sequence (DNA): TGTGCCAGCAGCTCAGGGCTTTCCGGGACAGGGGGCGAAGAGACCCAGTACTTC. Its translation: CASSSGLSGTGGEETQYF.

Concerning this clone: At one end the junction does not follow the germline gene, possibly because of a read error. This chain links TRBV7-7 with TRBJ2-2, with D maybe TRBD1 (7 bases). CDR1 and CDR2 from the germline V gene are SSHAT and FNYEAQ (reference sequence). The CDR3 is made up of 15 amino acids. CDR3 DNA: TGTGCTAGCAGCCTAGACAGGGACTCTACCGGGGAGCTGTTTTTT. Protein product: CASSLDRDSTGELFF. The full variable domain, rest sourced from reference TRBV7-7 and TRBJ2-2, is GAGVSQSPRYKVTKRGQDVTLRCDPISSHATLYWYQQALGQGPEFLTYFNYEAQPDKSGLPSDRFSAERPEGSISTLTIQRTEQRDSAMYRCASSLDRDSTGELFFGEGSRLTVL.

V and J are TRBV6-1 and TRBJ2-5; no firm D call. The length of the CDR3 is 11 residues. The germline gives CDR1 MNHNS, CDR2 SASEGT. V was trimmed by 1 base and J by 5 bases, leaving 2 bases between them. CDR3 nucleotide sequence: TGTGCCAGCAGTGAAGTCGAGACCCAGTACTTC. Amino acids: CASSEVETQYF.

This chain uses TRBV19 with TRBJ2-7; the D gene is possibly TRBD1 (6 bases). The CDR3 length is 14 residues. Per the germline V gene, CDR1 is LNHDA and CDR2 is SQIVND (reference sequence). V was clipped by 5 bases and J by 0 bases, with 11 bases between them. CDR3 residues: CASSPSGHSYEQYF. CDR3 bases: TGTGCCAGTAGTCCCTCGGGACACTCCTACGAGCAGTACTTC.

This clone occurred once. This rearrangement joins TRBV11-3 to TRBJ2-2; 10 bases are shared with TRBD1. Germline values: CDR1 SGHNT, CDR2 YENEEA. The V segment lost 5 bases and the J segment 6 bases; nucleotides outside the gene matches: 3. The CDR3 has 14 residues. CDR3 protein: CASSHGTGAGELFF. The CDR3 DNA reads as TGTGCCAGCAGCCATGGGACAGGGGCCGGGGAGCTGTTTTTT. Together with reference TRBV11-3 and TRBJ2-2, the CDR3 gives the full variable domain: EAGVVQSPRYKIIEKKQPVAFWCNPISGHNTLYWYLQNLGQGPELLIRYENEEAVDDSQLPKDRFSAERLKGVDSTLKIQPAELGDSAVYLCASSHGTGAGELFFGEGSRLTVL.

The rearrangement links TRBV9 to TRBJ1-2; TRBD1 might be the D (6 bases). V was shortened by 3 bases and J by 7 bases, with 13 bases between the two germline ends. The CDR3 sequence is 13 residues long. Germline loops: CDR1 SGDLS, CDR2 YYNGEE. The CDR3 loop is CASSGGQKFGYTF. The CDR3 DNA sequence: TGTGCCAGCAGCGGTGGACAGAAATTTGGCTACACCTTC.

In nucleotides, the CDR3 is TGTGCCAGCAGCCTACCCCCTGGGGCCAACGTCCTGACTTTC. This sequence encodes CASSLPPGANVLTF. V is TRBV7-9 and J is TRBJ2-6; D is undetermined. With 5 bases removed from V and 2 bases from J, the gap between germline ends came to 7 bases. Per germline, CDR1 SEHNR and CDR2 FQNEAQ (reference sequence). This CDR3 is 14 amino acids long.

The rearrangement links TRBV4-1 to TRBJ1-2; D remains ambiguous. The V and J ends lost 1 base and 8 bases respectively, with 29 bases between them. Germline-derived CDR1 and CDR2 are MGHRA and YSYEKL. The CDR3 runs to 19 residues. CDR3 DNA sequence: TGCGCCAGCAGCCAAGTCATCAGGAGGGTAACGGAAGGTCGGTGGGGCTACACCTTC. Amino acid sequence: CASSQVIRRVTEGRWGYTF.